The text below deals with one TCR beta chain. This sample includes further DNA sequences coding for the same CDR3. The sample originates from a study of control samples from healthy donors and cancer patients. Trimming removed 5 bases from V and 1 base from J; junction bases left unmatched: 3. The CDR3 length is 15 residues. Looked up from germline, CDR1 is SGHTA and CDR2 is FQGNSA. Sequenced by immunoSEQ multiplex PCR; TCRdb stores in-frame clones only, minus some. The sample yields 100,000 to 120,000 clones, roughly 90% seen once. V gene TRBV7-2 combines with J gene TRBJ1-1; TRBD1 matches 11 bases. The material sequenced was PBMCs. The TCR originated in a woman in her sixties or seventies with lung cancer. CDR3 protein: CASSPGTGGNTEAFF. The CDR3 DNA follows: TGTGCCAGCAGCCCTGGGACAGGGGGGAACACTGAAGCTTTCTTT.